This T cell receptor (beta chain) was identified in a study of Graves' ophthalmopathy and Graves' hyperthyroidism. Notes on this clonotype: Its matching antigen is unknown.

Findings and caveats of the study: Classification of ophthalmopathy versus stable hyperthyroidism by a 13-signature model yielded around 90% sensitivity and 75% to 84% specificity. Detected in blood as well were most expanded thyroid clonotypes with frequency above 0.001.

RNA transcripts provided the template for amplifying TCR beta CDR3 regions. The authors performed first-round RT-PCR with HTBI primers and then a second-round multiplex PCR. TCRdb reprocessed the multiplex PCR reads with MiXCR, giving one entry per CDR3 protein. This sample has approximately 380,000 distinct CDR3 sequences, with roughly 20% found just once. Material for sequencing was peripheral blood. The TCR was taken from a woman aged 18 to 35 with stable Graves' hyperthyroidism.

CDR3 in amino acids: CASSILRAINTEAFF. In nucleotides, the CDR3 is TGTGCCAGCTCTATCCTCAGGGCTATCAACACTGAAGCTTTCTTT. The rearrangement uses TRBV28 and TRBJ1-1; perhaps TRBD1 as D (5 bases). Trimming cost V 8 bases and J 2 bases, with 18 bases left between them. The germline V gene encodes CDR1 MDHEN and CDR2 SYDVKM. The CDR3 runs to 15 residues.